Each of the 2 T cell receptor beta chains below was sequenced from the same sample in a study of T-cell memory formation after mild COVID-19. Via MiXCR, TCRdb re-called the 5' RACE reads, giving one row per CDR3 protein. The sample holds about 340,000 distinct CDR3 sequences, roughly 21% seen once. The sequenced sample was PBMCs or a T cell subset sorted from them (not recorded which). The receptors derive from an adult woman who had mild COVID-19 (a few samples of this study predate the infection). Cell type and time point are not known.

The chain carries TRBV13 and TRBJ2-3; perhaps TRBD2 as D (6 bases). CDR1 is PRHDT, CDR2 FYEKMQ, per germline (reference sequence). The CDR3 consists of 18 residues. V was shortened by 6 bases and J by 0 bases, with 22 bases between the two germline ends. The DNA for the CDR3 is TGTGCCAGCAGGCCATCTCTTAGGACTACCCCTAGCACAGATACGCAGTATTTT. Amino acid sequence: CASRPSLRTTPSTDTQYF.

This clonotype was detected ten times or more. J is TRBJ2-2 and V is TRBV20-1; D perhaps matches TRBD2 (6 bases). Germline V gives CDR1 DFQATT, CDR2 SNEGSKA (reference sequence). The CDR3 length is 14 residues. Trimming cost V 3 bases and J 0 bases, with 8 bases left between them. The CDR3 bases are TGCAGTGCTAGCGGAGGGACGAACACCGGGGAGCTGTTTTTT. Translation gives CSASGGTNTGELFF.